This TCR beta chain appears in the sequencing data of a study of beta chain features in type 1 diabetes (dated by TCRdb to 2017 to 2018). Background for the entire study: Mean age, gender distribution, total cell number and subset yield did not differ between patients and healthy donors. A total of just under 110,000,000 sorted cells were examined across all samples, and RNA yield correlated strongly with the number of cells per subset. In the study, recently diagnosed type 1 diabetes patients and matched healthy donors were compared on the TCRB repertoires of their sorted circulating CD4+ T cell subsets. Naive and central memory subsets were obtained from all 30 or so donors, but regulatory and stem cell-like memory subsets were isolated from only 8 patients and about eight healthy donors.

Overall results and qualifications from the work: Naive, central memory and regulatory TCRB repertoires appeared to be more alike among patients than among healthy donors. Shorter templates might be favored by PCR, yet because patient and control samples were amplified and corrected together, any such skew would affect both groups equally. In all four CD4+ subsets, TCRB CDR3 length was moderately but significantly shorter in type 1 diabetes patients. At VDJ recombination sites, patients with type 1 diabetes made fewer insertions and deleted more nucleotides, a pattern implying thymic rearrangement abnormalities. Because the HLA sub-analyses included only small numbers of individuals, any influence of HLA type on TCRB rearrangement was left unresolved. Because cDNA was sequenced instead of genomic DNA, activated cells with high expression could be over-represented, although the groups did not differ in activation or CD3 levels.

V is pared back by 1 base and J by 7 bases, with 11 bases lying between the germline termini. The germline V gene encodes CDR1 LNHNV and CDR2 YYDKDF (reference sequence). Taken from cysteine to phenylalanine, the CDR3 has 15 residues. Only CDR3 DNA is held: 45 bases, read in frame from base 1. Each donor gave one peripheral blood draw, averaging around 120 mL, which was collected into heparinised tubes. A BD FACSAria II was used to sort naive, central memory, regulatory and stem cell-like memory CD4+ T cells with a panel that included CD45RO, CCR7, CD25, CD127, CD95 and CD27. All sorted populations exceeded 95% purity. PBMCs were separated immediately by Lymphoprep density gradient centrifugation and were stained directly, without being cultured. So that batch effects would be minimized, each experiment stained and sorted samples in pairs, pairing one healthy donor with one patient. This clone occurred a few times. No antigen is known for it. Within one base of it there is no much larger clone, and no base qualities were kept.

The entire isolated RNA was reverse transcribed using the High Capacity cDNA Reverse Transcription Kit, and thus expressed TCRB transcripts were sequenced. Deep immunoSEQ sequencing was performed on naive, central memory and regulatory T cell samples, with an average of about 4 million total reads per sample. After sorted cells were lysed in RLT buffer, RNA was extracted with DNase-treated RNeasy Micro or Mini kits, with the choice depending on cell number. To prevent cross-contamination, each cell subset was processed individually, whereas patient and healthy donor samples were processed jointly. The immunoSEQ multiplex PCR was used to amplify TCRB sequences from cDNA, yielding 87-bp fragments that span the CDR3 region. The amplicons were sequenced using the Illumina HiSeq platform. Per the authors' processing: Synthetic template baselines were used to correct PCR bias computationally, reads within Hamming distance 2 were collapsed together, and singletons that could not be merged were discarded. By aligning reads against IMGT, V, D and J genes, CDR3 length, and insertions or deletions at six rearrangement sites were assigned. Clonotype counts were normalized to sorted cell number within each subset before computing true diversity and Gini coefficients with the tcR R package. Repertoire sharing was quantified using the overlap coefficient calculated on TCRB nucleotide sequences. Out-of-frame TCRB sequences from naive cells were analyzed to stand in for the pre-selection repertoire. The clones in this table, taken by TCRdb from immuneACCESS, are in-frame only. Not every clone is retained; where verified, under half of the shortfall comes from an unresolved V gene, and the cause of the rest is unknown. The V and J calls and clone size come from that table; D and trimming were worked out from the DNA. This sample is represented by under 400,000 clones; roughly 12% of them were singletons. The ten most abundant clones make up about 0.018% of the sample.

The specimen sequenced was naive CD4+ T cells from blood. The cell subset or site label, read with the paper, signifies: true naive CD4+ T cells. The origin of this receptor is a man younger than 35 in good health. The rearranged segments are TRBV15 and TRBJ1-6; the D gene is perhaps TRBD1, from 5 matching bases. The CDR3 protein: CATSRGRVTNSPLHF. The nucleotide sequence reads TGTGCCACCAGCAGAGGCAGGGTAACGAATTCACCCCTCCACTTT.